This TCR beta chain was observed in a study of monozygotic twins with inflammatory bowel disease. CDR3 length: 11 amino acids. Germline-derived CDR1 and CDR2 are GTSNPN and SVGIG (reference sequence). Amplification of TCRalpha and TCRbeta cDNA involved two nested PCRs that ran for approximately 17 and 9 cycles. TCRdb reprocessed the 5' RACE reads and reports one entry per CDR3 protein, with no DNA. Its table lists about 140,000 distinct CDR3 sequences. Sequenced: blood. The receptor was derived from a human donor with ulcerative colitis or Crohn's disease, or a healthy co-twin of an affected twin (not recorded which). This chain joins TRBV30 and TRBJ1-4. CDR3 residues: CAWSLNEKLFF.